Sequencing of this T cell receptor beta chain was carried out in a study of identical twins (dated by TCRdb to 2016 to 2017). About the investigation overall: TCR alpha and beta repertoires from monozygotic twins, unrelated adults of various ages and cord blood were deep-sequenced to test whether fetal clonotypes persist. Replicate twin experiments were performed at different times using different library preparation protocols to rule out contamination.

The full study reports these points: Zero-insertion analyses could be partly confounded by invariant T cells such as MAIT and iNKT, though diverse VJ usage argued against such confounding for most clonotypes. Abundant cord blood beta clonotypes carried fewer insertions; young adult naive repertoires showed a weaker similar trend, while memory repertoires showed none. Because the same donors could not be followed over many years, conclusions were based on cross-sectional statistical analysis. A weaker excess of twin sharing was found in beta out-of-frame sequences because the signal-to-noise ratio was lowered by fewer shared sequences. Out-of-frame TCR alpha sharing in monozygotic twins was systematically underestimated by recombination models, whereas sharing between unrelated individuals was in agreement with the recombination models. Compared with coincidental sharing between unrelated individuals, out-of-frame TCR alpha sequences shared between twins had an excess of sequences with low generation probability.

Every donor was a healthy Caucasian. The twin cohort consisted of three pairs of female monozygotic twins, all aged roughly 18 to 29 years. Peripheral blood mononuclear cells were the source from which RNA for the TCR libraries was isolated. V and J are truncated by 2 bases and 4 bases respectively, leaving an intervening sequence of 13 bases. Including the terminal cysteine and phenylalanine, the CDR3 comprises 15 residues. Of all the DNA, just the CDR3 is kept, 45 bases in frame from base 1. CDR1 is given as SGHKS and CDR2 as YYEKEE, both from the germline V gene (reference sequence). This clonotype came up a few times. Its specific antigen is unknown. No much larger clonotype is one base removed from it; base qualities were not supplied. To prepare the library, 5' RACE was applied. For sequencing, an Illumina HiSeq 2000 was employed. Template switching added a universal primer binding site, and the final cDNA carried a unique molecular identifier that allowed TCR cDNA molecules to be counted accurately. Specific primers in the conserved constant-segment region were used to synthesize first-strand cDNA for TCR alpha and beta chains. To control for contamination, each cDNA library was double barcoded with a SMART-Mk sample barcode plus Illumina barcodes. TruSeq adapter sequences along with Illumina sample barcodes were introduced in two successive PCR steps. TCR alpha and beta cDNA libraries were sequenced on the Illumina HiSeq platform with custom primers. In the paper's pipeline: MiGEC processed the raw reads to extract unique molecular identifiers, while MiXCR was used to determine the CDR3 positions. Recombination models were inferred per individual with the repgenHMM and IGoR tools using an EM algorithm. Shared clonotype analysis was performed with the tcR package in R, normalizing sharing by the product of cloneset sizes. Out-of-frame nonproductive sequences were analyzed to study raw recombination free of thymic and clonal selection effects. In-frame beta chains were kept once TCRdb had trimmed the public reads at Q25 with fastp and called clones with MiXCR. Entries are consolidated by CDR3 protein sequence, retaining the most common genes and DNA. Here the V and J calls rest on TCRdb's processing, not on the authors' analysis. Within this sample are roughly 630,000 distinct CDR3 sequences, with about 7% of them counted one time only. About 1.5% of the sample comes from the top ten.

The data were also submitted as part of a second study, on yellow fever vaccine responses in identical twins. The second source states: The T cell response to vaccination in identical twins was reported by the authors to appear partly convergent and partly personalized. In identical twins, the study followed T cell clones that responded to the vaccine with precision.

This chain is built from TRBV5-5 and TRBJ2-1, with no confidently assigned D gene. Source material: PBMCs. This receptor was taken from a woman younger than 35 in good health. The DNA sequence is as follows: TGTGCCAGCAGCTTTAACGGGCTAACTTACAATGAGCAGTTCTTC. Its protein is CASSFNGLTYNEQFF.